The next 18 T cell receptor beta chains were all read from a single sample in a study of T cell responses to AZD1222 COVID-19 vaccine. Clones were sequenced by immunoSEQ multiplex PCR, and TCRdb holds only the in-frame ones, with some missing. The sample lists fewer than 80,000 clones, approximately 88% occurring once. The sequences come from peripheral blood, collected 28 days after the second dose of the MenACWY control vaccine. All receptors derive from an adult who received the MenACWY meningococcal vaccine as a control.

The chain joins TRBV9 to TRBJ1-2, with D unresolved. Germline V gene data show CDR1 as SGDLS and CDR2 as YYNGEE. The CDR3 length is 15 residues. V lost 0 bases and J lost 7, with 16 bases in between. The DNA of the CDR3 is TGTGCCAGCAGCGTAGCTCCAATAATTGGAAGTGGCTACACCTTC. This gives the protein CASSVAPIIGSGYTF.

The rearrangement joins TRBV18 to TRBJ1-1, with D maybe TRBD1 (5 bases). Germline V gene data show CDR1 as KGHSH and CDR2 as LQKENI. This CDR3 region has 14 residues. V shed 1 base and J shed 1 base, with 7 bases lying between them. In nucleotides, the CDR3 is TGTGCCAGCTCACCACTGGGGGAGAACACTGAAGCTTTCTTT. This translates into CASSPLGENTEAFF.

The chain joins TRBV28 to TRBJ1-4, with D possibly TRBD1 on 6 matching bases. This CDR3 region has 13 residues. The V end was cut by 5 bases, the J end by 7 bases, with 11 bases between. The V gene's germline CDR1 is MDHEN and CDR2 SYDVKM. CDR3 bases: TGTGCCAGCAGTCTCGGGACACCTGAAAAACTGTTTTTT. It yields the protein CASSLGTPEKLFF.

This rearrangement joins TRBV5-6 to TRBJ1-2; unclear D gene. Germline-derived CDR1 and CDR2 are SGHDT and YYEEEE. The CDR3 covers 12 residues. V was shortened by 5 bases and J by 6 bases, with 11 bases between the two germline ends. As DNA, the CDR3 is TGTGCCAGCAGTTCCGGGAAGAATGGCTACACCTTC. Protein product: CASSSGKNGYTF.

The genes are TRBV4-2 and TRBJ1-2, with no clear D. V was shortened by 0 bases and J by 4 bases, with 12 bases between the two germline ends. The CDR3 runs 15 residues. Germline CDR1 LGHNA, CDR2 YNFKEQ. CDR3 sequence (DNA): TGTGCCAGCAGCCAAGATCGGCAGGACTTCTATGGCTACACCTTC. Translated, it gives CASSQDRQDFYGYTF.

V gene TRBV24-1 combines with J gene TRBJ2-1; 7 bases match TRBD2. Germline trimming cut 4 bases from V and 0 bases from J; bases unmatched to any gene: 5. CDR1 is KGHDR and CDR2 is SFDVKD in the germline V gene. The CDR3 sequence is 16 residues long. Written as DNA, the CDR3 is TGTGCCACCAGTGACCCCGGGGGGAGCTCCTACAATGAGCAGTTCTTC. Protein: CATSDPGGSSYNEQFF.

The V and J genes are TRBV7-2 and TRBJ2-7, with a possible D match to TRBD1 (7 bases). CDR3 length equals 16 residues. CDR1 and CDR2 (germline): SGHTA, FQGNSA. The V end was cut by 0 bases, the J end by 7 bases, with 19 bases between. CDR3 bases: TGTGCCAGCAGCTTAGCGTCCCAGGGGGGTTCGCGTGAGCAGTACTTC. It codes for CASSLASQGGSREQYF.

J is TRBJ2-1 and V is TRBV9; TRBD2 aligns across 12 bases. Unmatched junction bases numbered 4, after V lost 0 bases and J lost 3 bases. CDR3 length: 17 amino acids. The V gene's germline CDR1 is SGDLS and CDR2 YYNGEE. The CDR3 DNA follows: TGTGCCAGCAGCGTAGTGGGACTAGCGGGCCACTACAATGAGCAGTTCTTC. Translating gives CASSVVGLAGHYNEQFF.

CDR3 sequence reads: CATSDPGLAGGLSGKDTQYF. For the CDR3, the DNA is TGTGCCACCAGTGACCCCGGACTAGCGGGGGGCCTTTCAGGGAAGGATACGCAGTATTTT. The chain links TRBV24-1 to TRBJ2-3; 14 bases map to TRBD2. Germline V gives CDR1 KGHDR, CDR2 SFDVKD. With V trimmed by 4 bases and J by 6 bases, 17 bases remained unmatched. The length of the CDR3 is 20 residues.

CDR3 sequence: CASSPSGPRTNTGELFF. DNA of the CDR3: TGTGCCAGCAGCCCGTCGGGACCGCGAACGAACACCGGGGAGCTGTTTTTT. The chain employs TRBV5-4 and TRBJ2-2; either TRBD1 or TRBD2 may supply D (5 bases each). The germline gives CDR1 SGHNT, CDR2 YYREEE (reference sequence). Trimming shortened V by 4 bases and J by 0 bases, and 16 bases separated the two germline ends. The CDR3 has 17 amino acids.

The chain is built from TRBV7-8 and TRBJ2-3; 12 nucleotides line up with TRBD2. The germline gives CDR1 SGHVS, CDR2 FQNEAQ. The ends lost 5 bases at V and 3 bases at J; junction bases unmatched: 6. The CDR3 covers 16 residues. The DNA for the CDR3 is TGTGCCAGCAGCCCGCGACTAGCGGGGGATACAGATACGCAGTATTTT. This gives the protein CASSPRLAGDTDTQYF.

The chain uses TRBV5-1 and TRBJ1-1; TRBD1 agrees at 7 bases. The germline V gene encodes CDR1 SGHRS and CDR2 YFSETQ. V was pared by 3 bases and J by 3 bases, with 5 bases of the junction left unmatched. The CDR3 sequence is 14 residues long. The CDR3 DNA reads as TGCGCCAGCAGCTCGGGACAGTGGGACACTGAAGCTTTCTTT. It codes for CASSSGQWDTEAFF.

CDR3 nucleotides: TGCGCCAGCAGCTGGGACGGCCAGATTAACTATGGCTACACCTTC. This encodes CASSWDGQINYGYTF. The chain couples TRBV5-1 to TRBJ1-2; D might be TRBD1 (5 bases). CDR1 SGHRS and CDR2 YFSETQ come from the germline V gene. CDR3 length: 15 amino acids. The ends were cut back, 3 bases at V and 1 base at J, with 13 bases in the middle.

In the case of this clone: Other nucleotide sequences from this sample produce the same CDR3. The rearrangement links TRBV19 to TRBJ2-7, with TRBD1 matching 9 bases. This CDR3 has 13 residues. With V trimmed by 3 bases and J by 4 bases, 1 base remained unmatched. In germline, CDR1 is LNHDA, CDR2 SQIVND (reference sequence). CDR3 nucleotides: TGTGCCAGTAGTATTGACAGGGGGTACGAGCAGTACTTC. As protein: CASSIDRGYEQYF.

V is TRBV30 and J is TRBJ1-2; D is ambiguous. The germline gives CDR1 GTSNPN, CDR2 SVGIG (reference sequence). V lost 1 base and J 8 bases, leaving 14 bases between the germline ends. This CDR3 contains 13 residues. The CDR3 region is CAWSAGSPGGYTF. In DNA, the CDR3 is TGTGCCTGGAGTGCGGGCAGCCCGGGCGGCTACACCTTC.

The chain links TRBV4-2 to TRBJ1-4; TRBD1 agrees at 7 bases. The germline CDR1 and CDR2 sequences are LGHNA and YNFKEQ. The CDR3 contains 16 residues. With V trimmed by 4 bases and J by 0 bases, 5 bases remained unmatched. The DNA for the CDR3 is TGTGCCAGCAGCCCATGGGGACAGACAACTAATGAAAAACTGTTTTTT. It encodes CASSPWGQTTNEKLFF.

In DNA form, the CDR3 reads TGTGCCAGCATGAGTCAGGGTGGCTACAATGAGCAGTTCTTC. It is translated as CASMSQGGYNEQFF. The chain employs TRBV6-5 and TRBJ2-1; D possibly corresponds to TRBD1 (5 bases). The CDR3 has 14 amino acids. CDR1 MNHEY and CDR2 SVGAGI come from the germline V gene. V was cut by 7 bases and J by 3 bases, with 13 bases left in between.

This sequence joins TRBV7-2 and TRBJ2-5, with 9 bases matching TRBD2. CDR1 and CDR2 from the germline V gene are SGHTA and FQGNSA. V was pared by 4 bases and J by 2 bases, with 11 bases of the junction left unmatched. The CDR3 loop spans 17 amino acids. The CDR3 coding sequence is TGTGCCAGCAGCTCCCGTAGTAGCGGGGGCCGTCAAGAGACCCAGTACTTC. It codes for CASSSRSSGGRQETQYF.